This T cell receptor beta chain is from a study of siplizumab effects on memory and regulatory T cells (dated by TCRdb to the late 2010s). Notes on the research overall: The effect of the anti-CD2 antibody siplizumab on alloreactive T-cell subsets was examined in allogeneic mixed lymphocyte reactions constructed from human PBMCs.

Receptors were amplified or captured by the immunoSEQ multiplex PCR assay. The deep sequencing platform assayed roughly 10^5 TCR templates per sample. Genomic DNA extracted from sorted T cells was used for TCRbeta CDR3 sequencing. The authors' analysis ran thus. The R programming language was used for the clonal analysis of the TCRbeta CDR3 data. Unstimulated samples were compared with post-reaction CFSE-low samples to define alloreactive CD4+ and CD8+ clones. By matching sequences to the repertoires of sorted unstimulated Treg and non-Treg cells, each alloreactive CD4+ clone was assigned a regulatory or non-regulatory origin. The table was pulled from immuneACCESS by TCRdb, which kept in-frame rearrangements only. Such tables lose some clones; where checked, under half of the loss comes from unresolved V genes, and the rest has no known cause. The DNA gave D and trimming, while V, J and clone size come from that table. This sample comprises about 56,000 clones, just over 95% of them detected only once. Approximately 1.1% of the sample comes from the top ten.

Note on this clone: The antigen it binds to is not known. One base away there is no much larger clone; base qualities are not given.

Trimming takes 5 bases off V and 6 bases off J; junction bases not matched to a gene: 1. The CDR3 sequence holds 11 residues, the cysteine and phenylalanine included. Only CDR3 DNA remains: 33 bases, in frame from the first base. CDR1 and CDR2 are drawn from the germline V gene: MNHEY, SVGAGI. General findings and caveats noted by the study authors: About 75-97% of proliferating CD4+ or CD8+ clones could not be given a naive or memory phenotype. Siplizumab significantly reduced the cumulative frequency of alloreactive sequences traceable to unstimulated CD4+ memory T cells. Whether proliferating Tregs from siplizumab cultures were suppressive was not functionally confirmed. Sequences below about 10^-5 frequency were poorly captured, so only a minor fraction of alloreactive clones could be mapped to unstimulated subsets. Among mappable alloreactive CD4+ clones, the Treg-derived fraction averaged approximately 63% with siplizumab versus around 29% in control reactions. Unstimulated naive T cells appeared more diverse than memory T cells, and naive cells seemed to contribute substantially to the alloresponse.

Unstimulated CD4+ memory cells were also sequenced in three donor pairs, together with CD4+ naive, CD8+ TEMRA, CD8+ naive and CD8+ effector memory subsets. TCRbeta CDR3 sequencing was performed on sorted unstimulated T cells and on proliferating T cells recovered from mixed lymphocyte reactions. Fresh whole blood from some eleven HLA-typed healthy donors was used to isolate PBMCs. The sequence joins TRBV6-5 to TRBJ2-7, with 7 bases aligning to TRBD1. The clonotype originates from a human donor in good health. The material sequenced was naive CD8+ T cells sorted from blood. According to the study, the label for this sample's cell subset or site signals: unstimulated naive T cells. In nucleotide form, the sequence is TGTGCCAGCAGTCCAGGGGGCGAGCAGTACTTC. This sequence encodes CASSPGGEQYF.